This entry is about one TCR beta chain. Its antigen is currently unknown. The CDR3 is made up of 16 amino acids. J was trimmed by 2 bases and V by 0 bases; bases with no gene match: 1. The germline V gene has CDR1 LGHNA and CDR2 YNFKEQ. This sample is part of a study of graft-versus-host responses after intestinal transplantation. In the study overall: Those transplanted obtained multivisceral, liver-intestinal, or isolated intestinal grafts.

Using immunoSEQ multiplex PCR, the repertoire was profiled, and TCRdb retains in-frame clones only, with some absent. The data contain over 55,000 clones, roughly 88% of them seen just once; the ten biggest clones take up about 1.3%. The chain couples TRBV4-2 to TRBJ2-5; TRBD2 agrees at 12 bases. The TCR originated in a human donor who received an intestinal transplant. The sequencing used unstimulated CD8+ T cells sorted from spleen or lymph node cells, collected before intestinal transplant. CDR3 bases: TGTGCCAGCAGCCAAGATCTAGCGGGGGGGCAAGAGACCCAGTACTTC. It encodes CASSQDLAGGQETQYF.